Listed here is a single T cell receptor (beta chain). A multiplex PCR was run with 60 Vbeta primers and 13 Jbeta primers. Measured with immunoSEQ multiplex PCR; TCRdb has only the in-frame clones, and not every one. The profile shows about 150,000 clones, roughly 85% of them singletons. The data originate from a study of cytomegalovirus exposure and HLA in healthy donors. Trimming at V came to 0 bases and at J to 2 bases, leaving 5 bases not matched to a gene. This CDR3 comprises 17 residues. Germline CDR1 reads SEHNR; CDR2 reads FQNEAQ (reference sequence). The chain uses TRBV7-9 and TRBJ1-3; 9 bases match TRBD1. The sequence came from a boy younger than 10 in good health and CMV-seronegative. Material: PBMCs. CDR3 DNA: TGTGCCAGCAGCTTAGCAGGGACAGGGAAGACTGGAAACACCATATATTTT. Its protein is CASSLAGTGKTGNTIYF.